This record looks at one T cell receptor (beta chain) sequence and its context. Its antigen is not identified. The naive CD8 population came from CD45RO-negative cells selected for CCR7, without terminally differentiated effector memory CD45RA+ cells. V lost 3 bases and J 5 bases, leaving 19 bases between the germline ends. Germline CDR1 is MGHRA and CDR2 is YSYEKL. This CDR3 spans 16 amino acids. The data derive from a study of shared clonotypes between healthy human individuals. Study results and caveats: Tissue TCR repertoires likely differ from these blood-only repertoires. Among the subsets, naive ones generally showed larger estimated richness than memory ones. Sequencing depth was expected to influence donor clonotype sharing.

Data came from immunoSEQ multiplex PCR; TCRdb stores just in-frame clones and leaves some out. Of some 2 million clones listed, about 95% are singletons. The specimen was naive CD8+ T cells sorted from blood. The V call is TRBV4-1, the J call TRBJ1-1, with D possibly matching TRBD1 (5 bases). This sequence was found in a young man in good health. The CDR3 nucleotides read TGCGCCAGCAGCCAGAATCCGCAGGGCCCTGAGACTGAAGCTTTCTTT. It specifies CASSQNPQGPETEAFF.